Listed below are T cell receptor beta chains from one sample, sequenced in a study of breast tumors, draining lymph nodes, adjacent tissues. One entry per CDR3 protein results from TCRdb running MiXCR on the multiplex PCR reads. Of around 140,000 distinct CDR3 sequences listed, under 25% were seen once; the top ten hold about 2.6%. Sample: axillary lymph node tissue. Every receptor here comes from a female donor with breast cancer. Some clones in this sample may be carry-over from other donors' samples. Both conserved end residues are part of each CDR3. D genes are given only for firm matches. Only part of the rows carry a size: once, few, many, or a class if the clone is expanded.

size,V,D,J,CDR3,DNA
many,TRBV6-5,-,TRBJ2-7,CASSSESYEQYF,TGTGCCAGCAGCTCCGAGTCCTACGAGCAGTACTTC
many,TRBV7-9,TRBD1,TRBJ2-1,CAVRTGENEQFF,TGTGCCGTTCGGACAGGGGAAAATGAGCAGTTCTTC
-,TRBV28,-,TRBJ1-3,CASSSQGSTIYF,TGTGCCAGCAGCTCTCAGGGGAGCACCATATATTTT
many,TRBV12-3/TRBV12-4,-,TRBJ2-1,CASSSALGSEQFF,TGTGCCAGCAGTTCGGCACTAGGCAGTGAGCAGTTCTTC
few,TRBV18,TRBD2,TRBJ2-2,CASSSGLATSGGELFF,TGTGCCAGCTCATCCGGACTAGCGACCTCGGGCGGGGAGCTGTTTTTT
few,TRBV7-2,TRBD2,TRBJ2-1,CASSFPSGGGRLNEQFF,TGTGCCAGCAGCTTCCCCTCGGGCGGCGGGAGGCTCAATGAGCAGTTCTTC
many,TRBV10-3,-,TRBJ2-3,CAISPSGTDTQYF,TGTGCCATCTCCCCTAGCGGCACAGATACGCAGTATTTT
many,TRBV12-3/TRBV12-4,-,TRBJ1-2,CASARGNNYGYTF,TGTGCCAGCGCCCGGGGGAATAACTATGGCTACACCTTC
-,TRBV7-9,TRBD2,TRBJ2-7,CASSLWTSGSPYEQYF,TGTGCCAGCAGCTTATGGACTAGCGGGAGTCCCTACGAGCAGTACTTC
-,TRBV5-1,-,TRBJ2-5,CASSLVVAKKETQYF,TGCGCCAGCAGCTTGGTGGTCGCCAAAAAAGAGACCCAGTACTTC
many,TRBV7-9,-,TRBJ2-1,CASSRRLEPQQFF,TGTGCCAGCAGCCGCAGACTAGAACCGCAGCAGTTCTTC
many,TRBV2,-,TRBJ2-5,CASELGVGETQYF,TGTGCCAGCGAACTGGGGGTAGGAGAGACCCAGTACTTC
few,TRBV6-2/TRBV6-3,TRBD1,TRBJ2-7,CASSYAGTGVNEQYF,TGTGCCAGCAGTTACGCCGGGACAGGGGTTAACGAGCAGTACTTC
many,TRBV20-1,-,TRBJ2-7,CSAAAPPSYEQYF,TGCAGTGCTGCCGCCCCCCCGTCCTACGAGCAGTACTTC